The TCR beta chain under discussion was sequenced for a study of T cell repertoires in cytomegalovirus infection. As for the study in general: Matching HLA type and CMV infection were both indicated by public TCR beta signatures. Notes on the study in general: CMV-specific HLA-C-restricted TCR beta clonotypes dominated the ex vivo response.

MiXCR, run by TCRdb on the reads, gives a single entry per CDR3 protein. This sample has about 160,000 distinct CDR3 sequences; 20% to 25% occur once, and the top ten carry roughly 25%. Germline V CDR1 and CDR2: MNHEY, SVGEGT. V trimming: 5 bases; J trimming: 4 bases; junction bases outside the gene matches: 6. CDR3 length: 16 residues. This clonotype was observed a handful of times. What it binds is not known. Material: CD8+ T cells from cultured PBMCs, obtained from culture after CMV antigen stimulation. The chain has TRBV6-2 or TRBV6-3 and TRBJ1-5; 12 bases match TRBD1. This clonotype was sampled from a human donor in good health (CMV status not recorded). Some clones in this sample may be carry-over from other donors' samples. Here the CDR3 reads CASSTTGQGANQPQHF. CDR3 bases: TGTGCCAGCAGTACCACGGGACAGGGGGCTAATCAGCCCCAGCATTTT.